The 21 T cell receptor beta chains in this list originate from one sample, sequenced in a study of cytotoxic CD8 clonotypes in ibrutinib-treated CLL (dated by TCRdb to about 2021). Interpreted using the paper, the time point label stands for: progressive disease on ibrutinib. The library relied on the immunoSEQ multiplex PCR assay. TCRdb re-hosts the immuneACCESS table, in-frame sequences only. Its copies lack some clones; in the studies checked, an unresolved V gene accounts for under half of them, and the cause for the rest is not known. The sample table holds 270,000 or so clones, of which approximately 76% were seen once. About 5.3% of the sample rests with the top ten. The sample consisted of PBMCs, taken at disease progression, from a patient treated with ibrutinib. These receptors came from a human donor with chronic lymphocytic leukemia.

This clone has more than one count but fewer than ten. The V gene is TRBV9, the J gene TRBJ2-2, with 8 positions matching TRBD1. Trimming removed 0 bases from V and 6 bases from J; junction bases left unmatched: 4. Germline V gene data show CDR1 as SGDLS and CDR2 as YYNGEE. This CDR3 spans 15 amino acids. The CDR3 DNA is TGTGCCAGCAGCGTAGGCCAGGGGGCGGCCGGGGAGCTGTTTTTT. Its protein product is CASSVGQGAAGELFF. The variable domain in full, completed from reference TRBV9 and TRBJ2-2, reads DSGVTQTPKHLITATGQRVTLRCSPRSGDLSVYWYQQSLDQGLQFLIQYYNGEERAKGNILERFSAQQFPDLHSELNLSSLELGDSALYFCASSVGQGAAGELFFGEGSRLTVL.

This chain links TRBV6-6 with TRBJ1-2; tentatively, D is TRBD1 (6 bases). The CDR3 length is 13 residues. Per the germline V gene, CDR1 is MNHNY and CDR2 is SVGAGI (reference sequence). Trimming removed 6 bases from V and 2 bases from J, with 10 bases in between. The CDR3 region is CASRGRGNYGYTF. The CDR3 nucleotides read TGTGCCAGCAGGGGCAGGGGAAACTATGGCTACACCTTC.

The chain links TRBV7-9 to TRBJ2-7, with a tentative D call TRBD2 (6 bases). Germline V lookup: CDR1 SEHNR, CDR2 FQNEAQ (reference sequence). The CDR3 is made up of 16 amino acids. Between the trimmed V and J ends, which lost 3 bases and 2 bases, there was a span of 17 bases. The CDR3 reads CASSFLPGLPAYEQYF. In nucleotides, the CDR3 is TGTGCCAGCAGCTTCCTCCCGGGACTCCCTGCCTACGAGCAGTACTTC.

The CDR3 DNA follows: TGTGCCAGCAGCTTGGGGCCTGGGTCGAACACTGAAGCTTTCTTT. Its protein product is CASSLGPGSNTEAFF. The V call is TRBV5-6, the J call TRBJ1-1; D not resolved. This CDR3 region has 15 residues. V shed 0 bases and J shed 1 base, with 10 bases lying between them. Per the germline V gene, CDR1 is SGHDT and CDR2 is YYEEEE.

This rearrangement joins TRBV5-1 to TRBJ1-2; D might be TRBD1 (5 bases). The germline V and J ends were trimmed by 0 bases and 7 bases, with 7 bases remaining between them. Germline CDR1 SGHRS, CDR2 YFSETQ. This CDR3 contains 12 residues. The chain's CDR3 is CASSLDRPGYTF. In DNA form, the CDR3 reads TGCGCCAGCAGCTTGGACAGGCCTGGCTACACCTTC.

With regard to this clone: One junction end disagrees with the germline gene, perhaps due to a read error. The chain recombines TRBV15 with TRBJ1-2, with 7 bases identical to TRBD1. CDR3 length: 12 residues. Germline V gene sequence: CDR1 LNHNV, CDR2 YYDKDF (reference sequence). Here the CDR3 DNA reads TGTGCCACCAGCAGTGACCACAGGGGCCCGAACTTC. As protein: CATSSDHRGPNF.

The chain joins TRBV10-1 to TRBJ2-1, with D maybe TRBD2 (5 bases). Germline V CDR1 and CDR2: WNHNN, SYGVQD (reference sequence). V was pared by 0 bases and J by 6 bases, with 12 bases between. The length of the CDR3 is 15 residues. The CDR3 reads CASSESGSGPNEQFF. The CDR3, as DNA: TGCGCCAGCAGTGAGTCGGGAAGCGGACCCAATGAGCAGTTCTTC.

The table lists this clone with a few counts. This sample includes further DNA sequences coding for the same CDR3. CDR3 sequence reads: CASSVDRNYGYTF. Written as DNA, the CDR3 is TGTGCCAGCAGCGTAGACAGGAACTATGGCTACACCTTC. V usage is TRBV9 and J usage is TRBJ1-2, with D perhaps TRBD1 (5 bases). V was shortened by 0 bases and J by 2 bases, with 5 bases between the two germline ends. Germline CDR1 reads SGDLS; CDR2 reads YYNGEE. CDR3 length: 13 residues.

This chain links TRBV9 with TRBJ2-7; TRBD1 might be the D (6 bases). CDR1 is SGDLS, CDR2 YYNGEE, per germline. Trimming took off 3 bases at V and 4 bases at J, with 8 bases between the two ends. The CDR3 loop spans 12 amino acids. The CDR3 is CASSAQGYEQYF. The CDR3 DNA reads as TGTGCCAGCAGCGCTCAGGGGTACGAGCAGTACTTC. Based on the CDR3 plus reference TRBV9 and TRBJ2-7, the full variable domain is DSGVTQTPKHLITATGQRVTLRCSPRSGDLSVYWYQQSLDQGLQFLIQYYNGEERAKGNILERFSAQQFPDLHSELNLSSLELGDSALYFCASSAQGYEQYFGPGTRLTVT.

CDR3 amino acids: CASRWGRGLSSYNEQFF. The DNA of the CDR3 is TGTGCCAGCCGATGGGGCAGGGGACTAAGCTCCTACAATGAGCAGTTCTTC. This chain uses TRBV27 with TRBJ2-1, with TRBD2 as a possible D gene (7 bases). Looked up from germline, CDR1 is MNHEY and CDR2 is SMNVEV (reference sequence). This CDR3 is 17 amino acids long. V was pared by 8 bases and J by 0 bases, with 20 bases between.

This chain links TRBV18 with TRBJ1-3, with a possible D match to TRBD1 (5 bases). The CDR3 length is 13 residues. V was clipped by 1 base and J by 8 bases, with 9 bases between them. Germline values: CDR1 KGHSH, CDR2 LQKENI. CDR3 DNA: TGTGCCAGCTCACCACTAGGGGTAGACACCATATATTTT. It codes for CASSPLGVDTIYF.

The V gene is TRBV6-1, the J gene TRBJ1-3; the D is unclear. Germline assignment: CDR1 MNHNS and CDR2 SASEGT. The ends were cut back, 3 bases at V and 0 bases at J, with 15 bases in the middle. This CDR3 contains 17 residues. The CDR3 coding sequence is TGTGCCAGCAGTGATAATATTCCACACAGCTCTGGAAACACCATATATTTT. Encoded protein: CASSDNIPHSSGNTIYF.

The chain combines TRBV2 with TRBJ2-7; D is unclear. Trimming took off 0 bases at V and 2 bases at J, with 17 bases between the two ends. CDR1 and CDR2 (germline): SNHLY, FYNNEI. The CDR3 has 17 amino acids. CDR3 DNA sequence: TGTGCCAGCAGTGAAGCTCCTTGGGGTTCGAGGACCTACGAGCAGTACTTC. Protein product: CASSEAPWGSRTYEQYF.

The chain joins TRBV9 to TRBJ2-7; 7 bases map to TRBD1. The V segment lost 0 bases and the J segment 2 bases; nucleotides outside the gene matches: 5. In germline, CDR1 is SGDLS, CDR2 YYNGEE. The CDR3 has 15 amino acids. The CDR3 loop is CASSVGQGPAYEQYF. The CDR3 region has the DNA TGTGCCAGCAGCGTAGGACAGGGTCCCGCCTACGAGCAGTACTTC.

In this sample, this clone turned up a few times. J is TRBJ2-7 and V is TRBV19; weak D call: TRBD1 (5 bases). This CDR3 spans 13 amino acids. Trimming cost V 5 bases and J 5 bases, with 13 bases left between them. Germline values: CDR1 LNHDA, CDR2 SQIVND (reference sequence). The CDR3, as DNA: TGTGCCAGTAGTGGAAGGGGCCCTAACGAGCAGTACTTC. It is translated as CASSGRGPNEQYF.

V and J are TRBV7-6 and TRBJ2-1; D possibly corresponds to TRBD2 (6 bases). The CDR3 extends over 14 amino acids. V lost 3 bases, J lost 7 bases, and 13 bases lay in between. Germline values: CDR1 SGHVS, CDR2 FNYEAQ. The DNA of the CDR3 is TGTGCCAGCAGCTTTCGTATCGCGGGGAATGAGCAGTTCTTC. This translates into CASSFRIAGNEQFF.

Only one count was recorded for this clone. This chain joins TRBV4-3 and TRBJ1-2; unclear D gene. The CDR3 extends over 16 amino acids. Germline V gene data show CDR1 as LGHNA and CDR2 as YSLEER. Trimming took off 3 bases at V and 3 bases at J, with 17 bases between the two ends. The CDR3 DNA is TGCGCCAGCAGCCAGCACCGGATCTTTCCCCACTATGGCTACACCTTC. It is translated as CASSQHRIFPHYGYTF.

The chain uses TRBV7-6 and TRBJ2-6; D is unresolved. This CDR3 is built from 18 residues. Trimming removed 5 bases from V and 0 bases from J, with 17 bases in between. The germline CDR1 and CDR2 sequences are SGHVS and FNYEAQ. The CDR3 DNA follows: TGTGCCAGCAGCCCGAGGACCGGATCTTTCTCTGGGGCCAACGTCCTGACTTTC. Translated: CASSPRTGSFSGANVLTF.

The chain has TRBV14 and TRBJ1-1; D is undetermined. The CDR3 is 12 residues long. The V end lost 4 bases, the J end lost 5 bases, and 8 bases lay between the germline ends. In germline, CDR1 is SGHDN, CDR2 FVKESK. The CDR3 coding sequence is TGTGCCAGCAGCCCAGCGGGGACTGAAGCTTTCTTT. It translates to CASSPAGTEAFF.

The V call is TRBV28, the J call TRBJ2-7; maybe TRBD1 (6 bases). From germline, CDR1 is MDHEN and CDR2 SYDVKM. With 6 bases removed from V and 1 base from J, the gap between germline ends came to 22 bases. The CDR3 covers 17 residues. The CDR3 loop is CASRVAPTGLISYEQYF. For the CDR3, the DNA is TGTGCCAGCAGGGTCGCGCCCACAGGGTTAATTTCCTACGAGCAGTACTTC.

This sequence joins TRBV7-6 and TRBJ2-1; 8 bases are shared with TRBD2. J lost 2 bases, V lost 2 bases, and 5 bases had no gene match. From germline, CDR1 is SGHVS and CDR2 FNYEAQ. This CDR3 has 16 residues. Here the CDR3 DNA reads TGTGCCAGCAGCTTACCCCCAGCGGGAGCCTACAATGAGCAGTTCTTC. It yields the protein CASSLPPAGAYNEQFF.